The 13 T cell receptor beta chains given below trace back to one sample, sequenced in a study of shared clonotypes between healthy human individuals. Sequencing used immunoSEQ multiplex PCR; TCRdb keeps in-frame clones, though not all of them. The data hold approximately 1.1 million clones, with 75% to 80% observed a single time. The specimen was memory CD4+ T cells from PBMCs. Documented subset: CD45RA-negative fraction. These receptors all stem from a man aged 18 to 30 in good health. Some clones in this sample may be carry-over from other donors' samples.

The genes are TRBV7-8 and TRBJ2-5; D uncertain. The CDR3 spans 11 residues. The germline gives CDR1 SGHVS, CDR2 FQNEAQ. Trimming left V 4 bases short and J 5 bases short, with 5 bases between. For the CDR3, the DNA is TGTGCCAGCAGCTCCGACGAGACCCAGTACTTC. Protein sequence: CASSSDETQYF.

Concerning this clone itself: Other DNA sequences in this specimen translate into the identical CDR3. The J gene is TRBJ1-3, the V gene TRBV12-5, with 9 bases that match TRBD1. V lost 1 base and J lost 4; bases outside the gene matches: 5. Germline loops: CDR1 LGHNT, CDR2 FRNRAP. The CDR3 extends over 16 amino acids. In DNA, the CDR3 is TGTGCTAGTGGTTTGGGACAGGGGGTTTCAGGAAACACCATATATTTT. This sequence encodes CASGLGQGVSGNTIYF.

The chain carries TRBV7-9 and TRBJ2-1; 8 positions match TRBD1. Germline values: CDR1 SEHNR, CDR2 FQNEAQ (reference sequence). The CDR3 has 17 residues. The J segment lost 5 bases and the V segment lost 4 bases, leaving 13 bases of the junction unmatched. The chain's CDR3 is CASSSRSSGTGHNEQFF. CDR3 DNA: TGTGCCAGCAGCTCCCGCTCCTCCGGGACAGGTCACAATGAGCAGTTCTTC.

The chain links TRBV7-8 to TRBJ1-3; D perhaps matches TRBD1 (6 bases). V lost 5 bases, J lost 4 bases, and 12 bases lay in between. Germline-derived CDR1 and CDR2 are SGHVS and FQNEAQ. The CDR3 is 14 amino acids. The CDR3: CASSPQGKGNTIYF. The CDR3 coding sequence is TGTGCCAGCAGCCCACAGGGAAAGGGAAACACCATATATTTT.

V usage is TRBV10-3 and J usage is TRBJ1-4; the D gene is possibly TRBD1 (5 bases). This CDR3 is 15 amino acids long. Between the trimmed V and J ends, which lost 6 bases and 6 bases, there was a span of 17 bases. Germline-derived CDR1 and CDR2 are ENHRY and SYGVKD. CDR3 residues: CAISDSAGGDEKLFF. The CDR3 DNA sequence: TGTGCCATCAGCGACAGCGCGGGGGGGGATGAAAAACTGTTTTTT.

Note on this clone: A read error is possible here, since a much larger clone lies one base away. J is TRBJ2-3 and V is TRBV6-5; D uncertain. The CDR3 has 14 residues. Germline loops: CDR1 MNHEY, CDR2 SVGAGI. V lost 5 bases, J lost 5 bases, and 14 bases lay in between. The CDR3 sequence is CASSAGRRIDTQYF. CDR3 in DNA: TGTGCCAGCAGTGCCGGCAGGAGAATAGATACGCAGTATTTT.

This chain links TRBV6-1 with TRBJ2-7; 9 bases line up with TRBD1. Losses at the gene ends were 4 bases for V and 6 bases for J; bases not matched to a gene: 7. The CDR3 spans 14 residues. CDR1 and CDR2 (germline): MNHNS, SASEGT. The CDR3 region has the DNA TGTGCCAGCAGTGGGGGACAGGGAAATCGCGAGCAGTACTTC. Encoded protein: CASSGGQGNREQYF.

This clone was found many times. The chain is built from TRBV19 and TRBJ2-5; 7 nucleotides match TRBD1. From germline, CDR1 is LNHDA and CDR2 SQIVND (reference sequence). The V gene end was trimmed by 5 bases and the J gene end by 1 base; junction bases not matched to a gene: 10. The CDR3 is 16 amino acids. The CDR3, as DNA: TGTGCCAGTAGTTTGCAAGGGACAGCTTCCCAAGAGACCCAGTACTTC. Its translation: CASSLQGTASQETQYF.

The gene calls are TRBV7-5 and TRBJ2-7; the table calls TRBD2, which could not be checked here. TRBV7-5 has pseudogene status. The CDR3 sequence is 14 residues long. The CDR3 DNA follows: TGTGTCAGAGGCTTGGGGACTAGCAGCTACGAGCAGTACTTC. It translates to CVRGLGTSSYEQYF.

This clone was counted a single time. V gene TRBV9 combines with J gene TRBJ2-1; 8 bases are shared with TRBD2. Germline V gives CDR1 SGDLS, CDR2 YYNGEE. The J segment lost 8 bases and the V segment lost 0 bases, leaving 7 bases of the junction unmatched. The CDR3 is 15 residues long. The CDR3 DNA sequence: TGTGCCAGCAGCGTAGCTGAGCGGGAGTATGATGAGCAGTTCTTC. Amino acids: CASSVAEREYDEQFF. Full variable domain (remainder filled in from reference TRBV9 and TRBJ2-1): DSGVTQTPKHLITATGQRVTLRCSPRSGDLSVYWYQQSLDQGLQFLIQYYNGEERAKGNILERFSAQQFPDLHSELNLSSLELGDSALYFCASSVAEREYDEQFFGPGTRLTVL.

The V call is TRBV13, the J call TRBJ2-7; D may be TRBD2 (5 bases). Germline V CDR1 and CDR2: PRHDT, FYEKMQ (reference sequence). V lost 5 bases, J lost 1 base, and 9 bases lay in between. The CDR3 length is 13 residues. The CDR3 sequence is CASSGGLSYEQYF. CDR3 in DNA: TGTGCCAGCAGCGGCGGGTTGTCCTACGAGCAGTACTTC.

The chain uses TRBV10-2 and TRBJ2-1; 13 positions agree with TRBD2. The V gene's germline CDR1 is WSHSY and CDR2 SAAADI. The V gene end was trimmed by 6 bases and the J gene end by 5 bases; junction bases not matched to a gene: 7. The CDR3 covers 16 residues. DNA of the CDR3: TGCGCCAGCAGAGCCGGGACTAGCGGGAAAAACAATGAGCAGTTCTTC. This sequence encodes CASRAGTSGKNNEQFF.

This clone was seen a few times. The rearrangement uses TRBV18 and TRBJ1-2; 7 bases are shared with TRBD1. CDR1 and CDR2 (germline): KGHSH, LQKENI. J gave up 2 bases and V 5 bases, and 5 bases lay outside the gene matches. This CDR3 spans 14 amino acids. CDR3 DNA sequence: TGTGCCAGCTCAAGTTCACAGGGGAACTATGGCTACACCTTC. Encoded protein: CASSSSQGNYGYTF. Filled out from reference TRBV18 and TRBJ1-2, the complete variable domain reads NAGVMQNPRHLVRRRGQEARLRCSPMKGHSHVYWYRQLPEEGLKFMVYLQKENIIDESGMPKERFSAEFPKEGPSILRIQQVVRGDSAAYFCASSSSQGNYGYTFGSGTRLTVV.